This T cell receptor beta chain was documented in a study of cytomegalovirus exposure and HLA in healthy donors. This clone showed up just a few times. Use of 60 Vbeta and 13 Jbeta primers characterized the PCR. Here immunoSEQ multiplex PCR was the method, and the copy in TCRdb shows in-frame clones only, minus some. The sample includes 120,000 to 150,000 clones, 80% of them seen just once. This CDR3 region has 14 residues. In germline, CDR1 is LGHNA, CDR2 YNFKEQ. Trimming cost V 0 bases and J 6 bases, with 8 bases left between them. Sample: PBMCs. This chain links TRBV4-2 with TRBJ1-4, with no clear D. This TCR was recovered from a woman aged 25 to 39 in good health and CMV-seronegative. The CDR3 spells CASSQEFPYEKLFF. For the CDR3, the DNA is TGTGCCAGCAGCCAAGAATTCCCTTATGAAAAACTGTTTTTT.